Presented here are 23 T cell receptor beta chains from one specimen sequenced in a study of cytomegalovirus exposure and HLA in healthy donors. The PCR had 60 Vbeta and 13 Jbeta primers. Assay used: immunoSEQ multiplex PCR; TCRdb lists only in-frame clones, some missing. The sample carries some 180,000 clones, over 65% recorded once. Sequencing input: PBMCs. Receptors were obtained from a woman under 40 in good health and CMV-seronegative.

This chain links TRBV27 with TRBJ2-1; possibly TRBD2 for D (6 bases). The CDR3 contains 13 residues. Trimming removed 4 bases at V and 5 bases at J, with 9 bases between. Germline CDR1 and CDR2: MNHEY and SMNVEV (reference sequence). CDR3 in amino acids: CASSWGENNEQFF. DNA of the CDR3: TGTGCCAGCAGTTGGGGGGAAAACAATGAGCAGTTCTTC.

This chain joins TRBV5-4 and TRBJ1-3; D unclear. V was pared by 4 bases and J by 0 bases, with 14 bases between. Germline V gene sequence: CDR1 SGHNT, CDR2 YYREEE (reference sequence). This CDR3 is 16 amino acids long. CDR3 amino acids: CASSLDPDPSGNTIYF. CDR3 nucleotide sequence: TGTGCCAGCAGCCTAGACCCGGATCCCTCTGGAAACACCATATATTTT.

The gene calls are TRBV19 and TRBJ1-1, with D uncertain. The CDR3 has 12 amino acids. The germline V gene encodes CDR1 LNHDA and CDR2 SQIVND (reference sequence). Trimming took 5 bases from V and 4 from J, leaving 8 bases between them. CDR3: CASSPPGTEAFF. The CDR3 region has the DNA TGTGCCAGTAGTCCCCCGGGCACTGAAGCTTTCTTT.

This clone has a handful of counts. The J gene is TRBJ1-1, the V gene TRBV10-3; D is possibly TRBD1 (6 bases). The germline gives CDR1 ENHRY, CDR2 SYGVKD. V lost 8 bases, J lost 4 bases, and 14 bases lay in between. The CDR3 is 13 residues long. The CDR3 nucleotides read TGTGCCATCCGAGGGGTACAGGGCACTGAAGCTTTCTTT. Amino acids: CAIRGVQGTEAFF.

The chain links TRBV6-5 to TRBJ2-5, with 12 bases matching TRBD2. The CDR3 consists of 15 residues. The V gene end was trimmed by 7 bases and the J gene end by 4 bases; junction bases not matched to a gene: 7. Germline CDR1 MNHEY, CDR2 SVGAGI. The CDR3 sequence: CASKATSGSRETQYF. The CDR3 coding sequence is TGTGCCAGCAAAGCGACTAGCGGGAGCCGAGAGACCCAGTACTTC.

This chain joins TRBV5-1 and TRBJ2-1; TRBD2 matches 13 bases. CDR3 length: 16 residues. The V and J ends lost 0 bases and 8 bases, in that order; junction bases with no gene match: 5. The V gene's germline CDR1 is SGHRS and CDR2 YFSETQ. CDR3 in amino acids: CASSLEGLAGSHEQFF. The DNA of the CDR3 is TGCGCCAGCAGCTTGGAGGGACTAGCGGGATCACATGAGCAGTTCTTC.

CDR3 DNA sequence: TGTGCCAGCAGTTGGGGGGGTATGTTGACCGGGGAGCTGTTTTTT. Residues: CASSWGGMLTGELFF. The gene calls are TRBV27 and TRBJ2-2, with TRBD2 matching over 7 bases. The CDR3 totals 15 residues. Germline loops: CDR1 MNHEY, CDR2 SMNVEV (reference sequence). After removal of 4 bases from V and 5 bases from J, the junction contained 7 bases not matched to a gene.

CDR3 sequence: CASSPRDSGFRYTF. The CDR3 coding sequence is TGTGCCAGCAGCCCCAGGGACAGCGGCTTTCGCTACACCTTC. The chain couples TRBV9 to TRBJ1-2; 7 bases align to TRBD1. V was pared by 4 bases and J by 9 bases, with 12 bases of the junction left unmatched. The germline V gene encodes CDR1 SGDLS and CDR2 YYNGEE. This CDR3 contains 14 residues.

The chain carries TRBV2 and TRBJ2-7; maybe TRBD2 (6 bases). From germline, CDR1 is SNHLY and CDR2 FYNNEI. CDR3 length: 11 amino acids. Deletions cut 11 bases from V and 4 bases from J, with 12 bases between. The CDR3, as DNA: TGTGCCGGGGGGATCAAATACGAGCAGTACTTC. It translates to CAGGIKYEQYF.

About this clone: Other DNA sequences in this specimen translate into the identical CDR3. The chain is built from TRBV7-6 and TRBJ2-7; 7 bases are a match to TRBD1. CDR3 length: 13 residues. Per the germline V gene, CDR1 is SGHVS and CDR2 is FNYEAQ. V trimming: 6 bases; J trimming: 2 bases; junction bases outside the gene matches: 4. As DNA, the CDR3 is TGTGCCAGCAGTCGACAGGGCCCCTACGAGCAGTACTTC. As protein: CASSRQGPYEQYF.

The chain has TRBV19 and TRBJ2-7, with a tentative D call TRBD2 (5 bases). The CDR3 has 14 residues. The germline CDR1 and CDR2 sequences are LNHDA and SQIVND (reference sequence). V lost 6 bases, J lost 2 bases, and 14 bases lay in between. As DNA, the CDR3 is TGTGCCAGTAGCCGCACCGCCGGGACCTACGAGCAGTACTTC. It is translated as CASSRTAGTYEQYF.

V gene TRBV2 combines with J gene TRBJ1-1; weak D call: TRBD1 (5 bases). The CDR3 consists of 13 residues. V gave up 4 bases and J gave up 2 bases, with 8 bases separating them. Germline values: CDR1 SNHLY, CDR2 FYNNEI. The CDR3 coding sequence is TGTGCCAGCAGTGCCGGGGGAAACACTGAAGCTTTCTTT. It is translated as CASSAGGNTEAFF.

The gene calls are TRBV7-2 and TRBJ2-5, with a weak D call TRBD2 (6 bases). The V and J ends lost 5 bases and 5 bases respectively, with 18 bases between them. The CDR3 loop spans 15 amino acids. The germline gives CDR1 SGHTA, CDR2 FQGNSA. The CDR3 sequence is CASSPFRRDGETQYF. As DNA, the CDR3 is TGTGCCAGCAGCCCCTTTAGGAGGGATGGGGAGACCCAGTACTTC.

The V and J genes are TRBV4-2 and TRBJ2-1; D is perhaps TRBD1 (5 bases). The CDR3 runs 15 residues. Trimming cost V 1 base and J 9 bases, with 16 bases left between them. Germline V gene data show CDR1 as LGHNA and CDR2 as YNFKEQ. The CDR3 DNA sequence: TGTGCCAGCAGCCAAGGAGTGGACAAAACGGGTGAGCAGTTCTTC. This encodes CASSQGVDKTGEQFF.

The chain uses TRBV7-3 and TRBJ2-1; perhaps TRBD1 as D (6 bases). Deletions cut 5 bases from V and 15 bases from J, with 23 bases between. CDR3 length equals 14 residues. The germline gives CDR1 SGHTA, CDR2 FQGTGA. The CDR3 DNA sequence: TGTGCCAGCAGCGCCAAGCCCGGGACACGTGAAATGTTCTTC. Amino acids: CASSAKPGTREMFF.

V and J are TRBV18 and TRBJ2-7, with 7 bases lining up with TRBD1. V was clipped by 5 bases and J by 4 bases; unmatched bases: 11. In germline, CDR1 is KGHSH, CDR2 LQKENI. The CDR3 consists of 15 residues. This chain's CDR3 is CASSARDSSLYEQYF. Written as DNA, the CDR3 is TGTGCCAGCTCAGCCCGGGACAGCTCGCTTTACGAGCAGTACTTC.

This clone was found a few times. This rearrangement joins TRBV6-1 to TRBJ1-6; perhaps TRBD1 as D (5 bases). Trimming pared 2 bases from V and 10 bases from J, leaving 12 bases between. The germline V gene has CDR1 MNHNS and CDR2 SASEGT. This CDR3 contains 14 residues. CDR3 amino acids: CASSERGKNSPLHF. CDR3 nucleotide sequence: TGTGCCAGCAGTGAAAGGGGAAAAAACTCACCCCTCCACTTT.

This clone has only one observation. The V gene is TRBV5-1, the J gene TRBJ2-3; 10 positions agree with TRBD2. V dropped 5 bases and J dropped 4; count of bases not matched to a gene: 10. Germline CDR1 and CDR2: SGHRS and YFSETQ. The CDR3 length is 16 residues. The CDR3 loop is CASSNPLAGYPDTQYF. For the CDR3, the DNA is TGCGCCAGCAGTAACCCACTAGCGGGGTATCCAGATACGCAGTATTTT.

The chain has TRBV10-1 and TRBJ1-1, with TRBD1 as a possible D gene (6 bases). V shed 2 bases and J shed 6 bases, with 10 bases lying between them. Germline values: CDR1 WNHNN, CDR2 SYGVQD (reference sequence). The CDR3 runs to 13 residues. Here the CDR3 DNA reads TGCGCCAGCAGTGAGAATAAGGGGGCTGAAGCTTTCTTT. Protein product: CASSENKGAEAFF.

CDR3 amino acids: CSVEDERQAPREQYF. CDR3 DNA: TGCAGCGTTGAAGATGAGAGACAGGCCCCCAGGGAGCAGTACTTC. V usage is TRBV29-1 and J usage is TRBJ2-7; weak D call: TRBD1 (6 bases). The germline gives CDR1 SQVTM, CDR2 ANQGSEA. V lost 0 bases and J lost 7, with 19 bases in between. The CDR3 consists of 15 residues.

This clone was picked up a small number of times. V gene TRBV5-8 combines with J gene TRBJ1-1; 11 bases fit TRBD1. The CDR3 is 15 residues long. V shed 1 base and J 5 bases; nucleotides not matched to a gene: 4. Germline V gene data show CDR1 as SGHTS and CDR2 as YDEGEE. DNA for the CDR3: TGTGCCAGCAGCTTGACCGGGACAGGGGGGACTGAAGCTTTCTTT. Amino acid sequence: CASSLTGTGGTEAFF.

The J gene is TRBJ2-7, the V gene TRBV29-1; tentatively, D is TRBD1 (5 bases). CDR1 SQVTM and CDR2 ANQGSEA come from the germline V gene. The CDR3 spans 15 residues. V lost 0 bases and J 0 bases, leaving 12 bases between the germline ends. CDR3 loop: CSVEDGRVNSYEQYF. DNA for the CDR3: TGCAGCGTTGAAGATGGCAGGGTCAACTCCTACGAGCAGTACTTC.

This clone was seen a single time. The chain employs TRBV6-5 and TRBJ2-1, with 8 bases fitting TRBD2. The V gene's germline CDR1 is MNHEY and CDR2 SVGAGI. Trimming took 4 bases from V and 4 from J; bases not matched to a gene: 6. The CDR3 extends over 15 amino acids. In DNA form, the CDR3 reads TGTGCCAGCAGTTGGAGCGGGAGTTCTTACAATGAGCAGTTCTTC. Translated, it gives CASSWSGSSYNEQFF.